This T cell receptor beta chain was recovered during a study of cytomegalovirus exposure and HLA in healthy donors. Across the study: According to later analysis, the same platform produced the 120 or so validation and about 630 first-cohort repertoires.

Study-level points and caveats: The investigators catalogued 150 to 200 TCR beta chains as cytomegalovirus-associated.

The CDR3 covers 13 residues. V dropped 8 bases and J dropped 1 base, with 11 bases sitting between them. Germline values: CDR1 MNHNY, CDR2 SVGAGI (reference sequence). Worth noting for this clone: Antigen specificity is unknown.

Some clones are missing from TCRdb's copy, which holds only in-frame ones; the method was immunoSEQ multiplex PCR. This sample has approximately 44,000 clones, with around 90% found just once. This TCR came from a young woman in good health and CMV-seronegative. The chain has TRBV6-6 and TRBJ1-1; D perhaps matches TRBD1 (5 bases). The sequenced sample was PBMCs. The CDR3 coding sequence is TGTGCCAGCCTGACCGGGGGGAACACTGAAGCTTTCTTT. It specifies CASLTGGNTEAFF.